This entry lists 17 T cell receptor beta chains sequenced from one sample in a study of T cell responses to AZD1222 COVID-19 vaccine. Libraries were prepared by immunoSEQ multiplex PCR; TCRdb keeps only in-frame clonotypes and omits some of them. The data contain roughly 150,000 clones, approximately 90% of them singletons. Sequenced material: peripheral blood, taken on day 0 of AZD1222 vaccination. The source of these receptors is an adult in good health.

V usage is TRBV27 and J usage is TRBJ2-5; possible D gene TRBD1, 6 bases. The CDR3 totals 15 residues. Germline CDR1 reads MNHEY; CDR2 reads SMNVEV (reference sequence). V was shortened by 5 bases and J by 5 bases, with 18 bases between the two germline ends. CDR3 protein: CASSPFRGLWETQYF. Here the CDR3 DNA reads TGTGCCAGCAGTCCCTTCAGGGGTTTGTGGGAGACCCAGTACTTC.

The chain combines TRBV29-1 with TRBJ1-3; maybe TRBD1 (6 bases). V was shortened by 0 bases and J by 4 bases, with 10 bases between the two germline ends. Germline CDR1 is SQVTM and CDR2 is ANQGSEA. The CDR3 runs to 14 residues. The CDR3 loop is CSVEDRGRGNTIYF. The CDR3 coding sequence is TGCAGCGTTGAAGATCGGGGGCGAGGAAACACCATATATTTT.

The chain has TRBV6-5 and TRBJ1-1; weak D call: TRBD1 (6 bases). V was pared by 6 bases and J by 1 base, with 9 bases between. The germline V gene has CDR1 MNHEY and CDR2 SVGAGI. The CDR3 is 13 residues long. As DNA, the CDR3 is TGTGCCAGCAGCCGAGGGGGGAACACTGAAGCTTTCTTT. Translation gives CASSRGGNTEAFF.

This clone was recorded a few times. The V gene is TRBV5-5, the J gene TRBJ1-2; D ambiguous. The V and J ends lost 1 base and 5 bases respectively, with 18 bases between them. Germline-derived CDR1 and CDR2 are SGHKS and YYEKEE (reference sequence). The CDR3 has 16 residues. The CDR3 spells CASSLSPPGSLYGYTF. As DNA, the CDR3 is TGTGCCAGCAGCTTGTCCCCCCCTGGGTCCCTTTATGGCTACACCTTC. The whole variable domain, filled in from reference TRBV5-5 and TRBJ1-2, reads DAGVTQSPTHLIKTRGQQVTLRCSPISGHKSVSWYQQVLGQGPQFIFQYYEKEERGRGNFPDRFSARQFPNYSSELNVNALLLGDSALYLCASSLSPPGSLYGYTFGSGTRLTVV.

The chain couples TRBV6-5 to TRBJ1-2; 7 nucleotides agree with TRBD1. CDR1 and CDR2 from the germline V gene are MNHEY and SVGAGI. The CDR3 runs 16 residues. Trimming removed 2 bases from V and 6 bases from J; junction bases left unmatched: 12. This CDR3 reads CASSYEFRGTRNGYTF. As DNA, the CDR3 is TGTGCCAGCAGTTACGAGTTCAGGGGGACTCGAAATGGCTACACCTTC.

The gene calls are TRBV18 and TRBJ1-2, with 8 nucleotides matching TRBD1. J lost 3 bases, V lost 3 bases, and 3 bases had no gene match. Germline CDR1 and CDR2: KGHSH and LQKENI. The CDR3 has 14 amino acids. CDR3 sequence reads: CASSPDRGHYGYTF. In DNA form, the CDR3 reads TGTGCCAGCTCACCCGACAGGGGCCACTATGGCTACACCTTC. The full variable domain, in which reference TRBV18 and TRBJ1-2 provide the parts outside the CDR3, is NAGVMQNPRHLVRRRGQEARLRCSPMKGHSHVYWYRQLPEEGLKFMVYLQKENIIDESGMPKERFSAEFPKEGPSILRIQQVVRGDSAAYFCASSPDRGHYGYTFGSGTRLTVV.

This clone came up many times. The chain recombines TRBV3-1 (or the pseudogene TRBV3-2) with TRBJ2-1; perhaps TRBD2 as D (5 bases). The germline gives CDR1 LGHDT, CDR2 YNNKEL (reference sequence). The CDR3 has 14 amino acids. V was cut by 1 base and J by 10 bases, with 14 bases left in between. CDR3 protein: CASSQGSGGYEQFF. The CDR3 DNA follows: TGTGCCAGCAGCCAAGGGTCTGGAGGTTACGAGCAGTTCTTC.

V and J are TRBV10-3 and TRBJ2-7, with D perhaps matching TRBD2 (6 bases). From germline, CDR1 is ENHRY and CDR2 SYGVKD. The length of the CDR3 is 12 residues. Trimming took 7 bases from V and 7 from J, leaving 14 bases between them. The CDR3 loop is CAITPGTQEQYF. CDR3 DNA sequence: TGTGCCATCACCCCCGGGACTCAAGAGCAGTACTTC.

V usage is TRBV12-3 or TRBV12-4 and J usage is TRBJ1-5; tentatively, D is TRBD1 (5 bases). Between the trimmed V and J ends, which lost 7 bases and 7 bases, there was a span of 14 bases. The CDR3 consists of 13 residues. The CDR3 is CASTKDSSQPQHF. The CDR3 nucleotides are TGTGCCAGCACCAAAGACAGTTCCCAGCCCCAGCATTTT.

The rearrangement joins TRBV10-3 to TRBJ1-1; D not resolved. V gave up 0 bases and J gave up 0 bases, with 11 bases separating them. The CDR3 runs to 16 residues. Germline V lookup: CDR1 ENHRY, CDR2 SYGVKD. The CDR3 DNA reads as TGTGCCATCAGTGAGTCGCGGTCAGCTATGAACACTGAAGCTTTCTTT. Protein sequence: CAISESRSAMNTEAFF.

The CDR3 here is CASSLGGTGEKLFF. The CDR3 nucleotides read TGTGCCAGCAGCTTAGGGGGGACAGGTGAAAAACTGTTTTTT. The rearrangement uses TRBV11-3 and TRBJ1-4, with TRBD1 identical over 8 bases. CDR1 and CDR2 (germline): SGHNT, YENEEA. J lost 7 bases, V lost 1 base, and 2 bases had no gene match. This CDR3 spans 14 amino acids.

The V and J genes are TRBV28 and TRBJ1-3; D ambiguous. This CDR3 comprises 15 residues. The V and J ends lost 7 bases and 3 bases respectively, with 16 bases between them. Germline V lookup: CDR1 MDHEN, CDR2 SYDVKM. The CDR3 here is CASNLPDAGGNTIYF. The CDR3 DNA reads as TGTGCCAGCAACCTACCCGACGCAGGTGGAAACACCATATATTTT. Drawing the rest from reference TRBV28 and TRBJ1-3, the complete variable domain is DVKVTQSSRYLVKRTGEKVFLECVQDMDHENMFWYRQDPGLGLRLIYFSYDVKMKEKGDIPEGYSVSREKKERFSLILESASTNQTSMYLCASNLPDAGGNTIYFGEGSWLTVV.

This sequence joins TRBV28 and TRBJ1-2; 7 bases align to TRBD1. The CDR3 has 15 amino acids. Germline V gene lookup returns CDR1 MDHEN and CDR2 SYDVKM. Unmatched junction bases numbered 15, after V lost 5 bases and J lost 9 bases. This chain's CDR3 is CASSQGGQRSRSYTF. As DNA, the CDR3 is TGTGCCAGCAGTCAAGGGGGACAGCGGAGTCGGAGCTACACCTTC.

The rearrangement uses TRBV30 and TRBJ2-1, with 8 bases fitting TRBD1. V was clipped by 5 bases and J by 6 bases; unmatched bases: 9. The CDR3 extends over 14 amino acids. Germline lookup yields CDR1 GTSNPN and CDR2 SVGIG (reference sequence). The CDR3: CAWETGDDINEQFF. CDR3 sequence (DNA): TGTGCCTGGGAGACAGGGGACGATATCAATGAGCAGTTCTTC.

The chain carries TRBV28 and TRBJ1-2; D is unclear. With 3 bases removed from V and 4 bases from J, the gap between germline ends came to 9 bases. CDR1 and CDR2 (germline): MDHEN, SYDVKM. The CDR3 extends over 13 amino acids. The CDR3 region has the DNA TGTGCCAGCAGTTTCGCTCGGGGCTATGGCTACACCTTC. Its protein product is CASSFARGYGYTF.

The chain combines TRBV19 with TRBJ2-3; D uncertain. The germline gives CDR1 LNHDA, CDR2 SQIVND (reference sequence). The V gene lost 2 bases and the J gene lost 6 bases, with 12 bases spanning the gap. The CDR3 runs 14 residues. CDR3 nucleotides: TGTGCCAGTAGTATATCTCGACGAGAGGATACGCAGTATTTT. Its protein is CASSISRREDTQYF.

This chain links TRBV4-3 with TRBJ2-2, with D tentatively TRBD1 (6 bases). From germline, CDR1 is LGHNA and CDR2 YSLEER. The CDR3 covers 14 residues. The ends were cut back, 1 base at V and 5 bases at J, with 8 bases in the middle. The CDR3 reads CASSQVQGTGELFF. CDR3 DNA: TGCGCCAGCAGCCAAGTTCAGGGGACCGGGGAGCTGTTTTTT.